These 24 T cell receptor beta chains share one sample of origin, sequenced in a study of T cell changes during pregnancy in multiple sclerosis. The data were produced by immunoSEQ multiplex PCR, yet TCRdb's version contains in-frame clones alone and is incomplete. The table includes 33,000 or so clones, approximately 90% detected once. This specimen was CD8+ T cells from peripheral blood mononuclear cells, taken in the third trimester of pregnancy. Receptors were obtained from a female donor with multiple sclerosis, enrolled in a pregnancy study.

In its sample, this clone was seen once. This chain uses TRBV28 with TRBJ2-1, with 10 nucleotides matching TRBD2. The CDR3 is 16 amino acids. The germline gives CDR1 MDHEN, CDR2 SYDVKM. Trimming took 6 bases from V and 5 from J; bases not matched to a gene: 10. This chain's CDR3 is CASREPGLAMNNEQFF. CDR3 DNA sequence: TGTGCCAGCAGGGAGCCGGGACTAGCGATGAACAATGAGCAGTTCTTC.

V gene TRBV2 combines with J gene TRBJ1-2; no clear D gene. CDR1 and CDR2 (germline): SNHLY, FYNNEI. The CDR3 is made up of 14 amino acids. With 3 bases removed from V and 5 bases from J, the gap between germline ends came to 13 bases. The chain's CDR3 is CASSDPIRGYGYTF. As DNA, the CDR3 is TGTGCCAGCAGTGACCCGATTAGAGGGTATGGCTACACCTTC.

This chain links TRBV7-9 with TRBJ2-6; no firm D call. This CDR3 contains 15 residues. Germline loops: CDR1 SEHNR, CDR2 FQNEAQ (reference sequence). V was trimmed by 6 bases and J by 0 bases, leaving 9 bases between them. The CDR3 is CASSPRISGANVLTF. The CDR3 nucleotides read TGTGCCAGCAGTCCCAGAATCTCTGGGGCCAACGTCCTGACTTTC.

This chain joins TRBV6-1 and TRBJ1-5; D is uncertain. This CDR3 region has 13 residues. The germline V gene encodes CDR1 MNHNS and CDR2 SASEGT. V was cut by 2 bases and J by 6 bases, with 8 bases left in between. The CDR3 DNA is TGTGCCAGCAGTGAAATCCCCTCTCAGCCCCAGCATTTT. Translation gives CASSEIPSQPQHF.

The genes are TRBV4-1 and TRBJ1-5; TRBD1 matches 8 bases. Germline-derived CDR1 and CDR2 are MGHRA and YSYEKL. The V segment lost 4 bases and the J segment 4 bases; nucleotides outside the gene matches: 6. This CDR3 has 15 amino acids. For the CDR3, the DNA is TGCGCCAGCAGCCTCGACAGGGGAACGAATCAGCCCCAGCATTTT. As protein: CASSLDRGTNQPQHF.

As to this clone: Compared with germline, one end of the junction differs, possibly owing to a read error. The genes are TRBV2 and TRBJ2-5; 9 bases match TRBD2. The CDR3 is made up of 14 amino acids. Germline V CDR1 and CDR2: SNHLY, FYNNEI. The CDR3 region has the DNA TGTGCCAGCAAGCTTAGCGGGGGAGGAGAGGCCCAGTACTTC. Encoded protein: CASKLSGGGEAQYF.

CDR3 protein: CASSLSGGVYNEQFF. CDR3 DNA sequence: TGTGCCAGCAGCTTGAGCGGGGGGGTTTACAATGAGCAGTTCTTC. This chain connects TRBV7-2 to TRBJ2-1; TRBD2 matches at 10 bases. The CDR3 runs 15 residues. CDR1 is SGHTA and CDR2 is FQGNSA in the germline V gene. Unmatched junction bases numbered 3, after V lost 3 bases and J lost 4 bases.

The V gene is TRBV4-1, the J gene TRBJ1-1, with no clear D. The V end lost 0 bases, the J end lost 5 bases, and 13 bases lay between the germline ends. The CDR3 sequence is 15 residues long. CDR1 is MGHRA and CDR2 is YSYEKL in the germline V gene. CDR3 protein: CASSQDSVPGTEAFF. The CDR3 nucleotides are TGCGCCAGCAGCCAAGATTCCGTCCCGGGGACTGAAGCTTTCTTT.

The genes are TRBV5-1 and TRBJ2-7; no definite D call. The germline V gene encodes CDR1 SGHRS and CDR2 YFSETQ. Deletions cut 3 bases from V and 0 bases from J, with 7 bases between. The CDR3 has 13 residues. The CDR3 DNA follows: TGCGCCAGCAGCTCAACCGGCTCCTACGAGCAGTACTTC. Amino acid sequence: CASSSTGSYEQYF. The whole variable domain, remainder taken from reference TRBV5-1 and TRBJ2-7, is KAGVTQTPRYLIKTRGQQVTLSCSPISGHRSVSWYQQTPGQGLQFLFEYFSETQRNKGNFPGRFSGRQFSNSRSEMNVSTLELGDSALYLCASSSTGSYEQYFGPGTRLTVT.

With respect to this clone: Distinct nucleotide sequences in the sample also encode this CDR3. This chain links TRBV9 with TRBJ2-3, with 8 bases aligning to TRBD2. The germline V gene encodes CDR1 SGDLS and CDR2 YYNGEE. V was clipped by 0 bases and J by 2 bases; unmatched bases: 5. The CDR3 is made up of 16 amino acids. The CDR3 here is CASSVETGGITDTQYF. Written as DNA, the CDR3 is TGTGCCAGCAGCGTAGAGACGGGGGGGATCACAGATACGCAGTATTTT.

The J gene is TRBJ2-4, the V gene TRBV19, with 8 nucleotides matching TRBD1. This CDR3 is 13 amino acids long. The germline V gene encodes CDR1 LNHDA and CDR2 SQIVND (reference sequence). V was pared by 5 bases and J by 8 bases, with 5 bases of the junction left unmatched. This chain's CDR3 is CASSDRGWDIQYF. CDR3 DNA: TGTGCCAGTAGTGACAGGGGCTGGGACATTCAGTACTTC. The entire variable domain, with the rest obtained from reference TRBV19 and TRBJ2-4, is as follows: DGGITQSPKYLFRKEGQNVTLSCEQNLNHDAMYWYRQDPGQGLRLIYYSQIVNDFQKGDIAEGYSVSREKKESFPLTVTSAQKNPTAFYLCASSDRGWDIQYFGAGTRLSVL.

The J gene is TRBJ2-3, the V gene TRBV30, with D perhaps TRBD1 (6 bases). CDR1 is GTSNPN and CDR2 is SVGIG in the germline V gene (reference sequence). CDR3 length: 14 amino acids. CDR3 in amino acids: CAVTGLLESDTQYF. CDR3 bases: TGTGCTGTAACAGGGCTCCTAGAGTCAGATACGCAGTATTTT.

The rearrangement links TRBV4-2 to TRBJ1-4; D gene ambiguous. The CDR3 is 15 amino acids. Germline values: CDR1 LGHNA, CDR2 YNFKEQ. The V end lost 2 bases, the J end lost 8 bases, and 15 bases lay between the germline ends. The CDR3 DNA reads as TGTGCCAGCAGCCAACGGAGGGTAGCTGGGGAAAAACTGTTTTTT. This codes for CASSQRRVAGEKLFF.

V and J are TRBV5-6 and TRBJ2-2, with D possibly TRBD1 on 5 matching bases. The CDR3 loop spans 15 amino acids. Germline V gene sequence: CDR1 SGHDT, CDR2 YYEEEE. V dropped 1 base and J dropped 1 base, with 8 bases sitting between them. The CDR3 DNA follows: TGTGCCAGCAGCTTGATTAGGGGGAACACCGGGGAGCTGTTTTTT. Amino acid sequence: CASSLIRGNTGELFF.

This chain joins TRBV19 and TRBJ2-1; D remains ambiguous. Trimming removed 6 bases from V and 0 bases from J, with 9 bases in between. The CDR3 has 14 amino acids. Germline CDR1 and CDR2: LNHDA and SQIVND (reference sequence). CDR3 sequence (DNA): TGTGCCAGTAGAGCTAGAAGCTCCTACAATGAGCAGTTCTTC. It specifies CASRARSSYNEQFF. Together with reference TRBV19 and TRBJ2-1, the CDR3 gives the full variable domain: DGGITQSPKYLFRKEGQNVTLSCEQNLNHDAMYWYRQDPGQGLRLIYYSQIVNDFQKGDIAEGYSVSREKKESFPLTVTSAQKNPTAFYLCASRARSSYNEQFFGPGTRLTVL.

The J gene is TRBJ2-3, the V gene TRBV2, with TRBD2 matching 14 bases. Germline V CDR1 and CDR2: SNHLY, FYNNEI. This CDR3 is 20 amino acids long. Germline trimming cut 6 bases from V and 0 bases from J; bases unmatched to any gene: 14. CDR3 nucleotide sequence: TGTGCCAGCAGCGCTGAGAGACTAGCGGGAGGGGACTCTAGCACAGATACGCAGTATTTT. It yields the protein CASSAERLAGGDSSTDTQYF.

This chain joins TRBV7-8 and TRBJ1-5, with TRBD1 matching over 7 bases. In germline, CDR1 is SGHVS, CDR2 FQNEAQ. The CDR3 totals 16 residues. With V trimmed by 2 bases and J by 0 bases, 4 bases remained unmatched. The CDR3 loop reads CASSLTGTASNQPQHF. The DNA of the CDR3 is TGTGCCAGCAGCTTAACCGGGACAGCTAGCAATCAGCCCCAGCATTTT.

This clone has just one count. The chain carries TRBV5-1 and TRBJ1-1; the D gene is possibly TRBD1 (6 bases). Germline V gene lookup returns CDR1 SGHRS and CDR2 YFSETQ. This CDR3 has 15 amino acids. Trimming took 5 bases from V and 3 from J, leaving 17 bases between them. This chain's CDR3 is CASSMGGRGDTEAFF. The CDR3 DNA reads TGCGCCAGCAGTATGGGGGGGCGCGGGGACACTGAAGCTTTCTTT.

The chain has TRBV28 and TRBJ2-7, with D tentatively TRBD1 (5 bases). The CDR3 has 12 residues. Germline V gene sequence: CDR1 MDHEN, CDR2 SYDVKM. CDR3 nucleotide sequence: TGTGCTACCGATGGACAACGCTACGAGCAGTACTTC. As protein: CATDGQRYEQYF. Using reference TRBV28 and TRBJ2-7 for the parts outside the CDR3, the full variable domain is DVKVTQSSRYLVKRTGEKVFLECVQDMDHENMFWYRQDPGLGLRLIYFSYDVKMKEKGDIPEGYSVSREKKERFSLILESASTNQTSMYLCATDGQRYEQYFGPGTRLTVT.

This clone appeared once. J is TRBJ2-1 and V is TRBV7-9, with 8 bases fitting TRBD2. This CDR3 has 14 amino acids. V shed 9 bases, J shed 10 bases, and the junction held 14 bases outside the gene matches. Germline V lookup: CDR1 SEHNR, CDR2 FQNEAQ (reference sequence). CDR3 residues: CASVLAALGGEQFF. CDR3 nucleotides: TGTGCCAGTGTACTAGCGGCACTCGGAGGGGAGCAGTTCTTC.

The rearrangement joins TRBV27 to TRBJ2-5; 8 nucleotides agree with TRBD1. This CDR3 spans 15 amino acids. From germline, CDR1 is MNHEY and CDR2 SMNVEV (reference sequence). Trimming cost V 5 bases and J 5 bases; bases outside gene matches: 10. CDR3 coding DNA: TGTGCCAGCAGTACCCAGACAGGGGTTTATGAGACCCAGTACTTC. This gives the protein CASSTQTGVYETQYF.

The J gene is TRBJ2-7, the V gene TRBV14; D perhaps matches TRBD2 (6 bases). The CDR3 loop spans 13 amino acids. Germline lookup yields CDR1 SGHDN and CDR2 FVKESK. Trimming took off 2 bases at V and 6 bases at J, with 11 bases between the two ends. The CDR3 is CASSQFGRSEQYF. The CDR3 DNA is TGTGCCAGCAGCCAATTCGGGAGAAGCGAGCAGTACTTC.

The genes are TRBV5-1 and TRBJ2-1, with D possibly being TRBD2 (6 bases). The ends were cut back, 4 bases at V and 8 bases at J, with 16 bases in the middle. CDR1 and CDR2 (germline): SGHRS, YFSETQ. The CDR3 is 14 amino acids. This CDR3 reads CASSNSGLGDEQFF. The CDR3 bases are TGCGCCAGCAGCAACAGCGGGCTGGGTGATGAGCAGTTCTTC. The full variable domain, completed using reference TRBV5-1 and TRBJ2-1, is KAGVTQTPRYLIKTRGQQVTLSCSPISGHRSVSWYQQTPGQGLQFLFEYFSETQRNKGNFPGRFSGRQFSNSRSEMNVSTLELGDSALYLCASSNSGLGDEQFFGPGTRLTVL.

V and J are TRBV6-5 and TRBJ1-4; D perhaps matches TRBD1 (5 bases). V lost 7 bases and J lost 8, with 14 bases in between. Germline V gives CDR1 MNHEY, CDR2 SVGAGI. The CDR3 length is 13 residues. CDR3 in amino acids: CASKLTQGEKLFF. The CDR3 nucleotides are TGTGCCAGCAAACTTACCCAGGGAGAAAAACTGTTTTTT.